A selection of T cell receptor beta chains follows, all from one sample in a study of cytomegalovirus exposure and HLA in healthy donors. The protocol was immunoSEQ multiplex PCR, while the TCRdb copy is restricted to in-frame clones and leaves out a portion. The sample includes some 200,000 clones. The sample taken for sequencing was PBMCs. The receptors were sampled from a man aged 30 to 39 in good health and CMV-seronegative. CDR3s include the opening cysteine and the closing phenylalanine or tryptophan. Each record gives: V gene, J gene, D gene, CDR3 protein, CDR3 DNA. A D gene is named only where the DNA matches it firmly.

TRBV5-1	TRBJ2-7	TRBD1	CASSATGGESEQYF	TGCGCCAGCAGCGCGACAGGGGGAGAGAGCGAGCAGTACTTC
TRBV11-3	TRBJ2-2	.	CASSSAGQLTGELFF	TGTGCCAGCAGCTCCGCGGGACAGTTAACCGGGGAGCTGTTTTTT
TRBV5-4	TRBJ1-4	.	CASSLGQNGARLPNEKLFF	TGTGCCAGCAGCTTGGGACAGAACGGCGCCCGACTGCCTAATGAAAAACTGTTTTTT
TRBV11-3	TRBJ2-7	.	CASSPRDRLVEQYF	TGTGCCAGCAGCCCCCGAGACAGGCTAGTCGAGCAGTACTTC
TRBV19	TRBJ1-2	TRBD1	CASSPQGGANYGYTF	TGTGCCAGTAGTCCTCAGGGGGGAGCTAACTATGGCTACACCTTC
TRBV2	TRBJ2-3	TRBD2	CASSDPGTSGGASTDTQYF	TGTGCCAGCAGTGACCCCGGGACTAGCGGGGGGGCTAGCACAGATACGCAGTATTTT
TRBV10-3	TRBJ1-4	.	CAISGQDATNEKLFF	TGTGCCATCAGTGGACAGGACGCAACTAATGAAAAACTGTTTTTT
TRBV7-9	TRBJ2-4	.	CASSLEGGDIQYF	TGTGCCAGCAGCTTAGAGGGGGGGGACATTCAGTACTTC
TRBV25-1	TRBJ2-1	.	CASRTSGYNEQFF	TGTGCCAGCAGAACCAGCGGCTACAATGAGCAGTTCTTC
TRBV2	TRBJ1-5	.	CASSLTGKNQPQHF	TGTGCCAGCAGTTTAACAGGGAAAAATCAGCCCCAGCATTTT
TRBV5-4	TRBJ1-1	TRBD1	CASSSPLQGSTEAFF	TGTGCCAGCAGCTCCCCCTTACAGGGGAGCACTGAAGCTTTCTTT
TRBV27	TRBJ1-1	TRBD1	CASSLAQGAYTEAFF	TGTGCCAGCAGTTTAGCTCAGGGGGCTTACACTGAAGCTTTCTTT
TRBV12-1	TRBJ2-7	.	CASSLAPKHRGVVAYEQYF	TGTGCCAGCAGCTTAGCCCCTAAACACAGGGGCGTAGTAGCCTACGAGCAGTACTTC
TRBV19	TRBJ2-4	.	CASSTQGTIAKNIQYF	TGTGCCAGTAGTACTCAGGGGACAATAGCCAAAAACATTCAGTACTTC
TRBV27	TRBJ2-3	.	CASSLRLETDTQYF	TGTGCCAGCAGTTTACGCTTAGAGACAGATACGCAGTATTTT
TRBV11-2	TRBJ2-5	TRBD2	CASSLGTSGGSHQETQYF	TGTGCCAGCAGCCTTGGGACTAGCGGGGGGTCCCACCAAGAGACCCAGTACTTC
TRBV6-1	TRBJ2-7	TRBD1	CASTQTGAIYEQHF	TGTGCCAGCACTCAGACAGGGGCAATATACGAGCAGCACTTC
TRBV11-1	TRBJ2-5	.	CASSLALAKETQYF	TGTGCCAGCAGCTTAGCACTAGCCAAAGAGACCCAGTACTTC
TRBV4-2	TRBJ2-5	TRBD2	CASSQDTTSGGNSQETQYF	TGTGCCAGCAGCCAAGATACGACGAGCGGGGGGAATTCGCAAGAGACCCAGTACTTC
TRBV28	TRBJ2-5	TRBD1	CASRRSPGQGSETQYF	TGTGCCAGCAGACGTTCCCCGGGACAGGGATCGGAGACCCAGTACTTC
TRBV19	TRBJ1-2	.	CASSTSTGNGYTF	TGTGCCAGTAGTACCTCCACAGGGAATGGCTACACCTTC
TRBV29-1	TRBJ2-5	.	CSVILAEDAQYF	TGCAGCGTCATACTAGCCGAAGATGCCCAGTACTTC
TRBV7-3	TRBJ2-1	TRBD1	CASSYRGNEQFF	TGTGCCAGCAGCTACAGGGGCAATGAGCAGTTCTTC
TRBV11-2	TRBJ1-1	.	CASSRPRSGTEAFF	TGTGCCAGCAGCCGGCCAAGGAGTGGCACTGAAGCTTTCTTT
TRBV11-2	TRBJ1-5	.	CASSSQGQPQHF	TGTGCCAGCAGCTCTCAGGGTCAGCCCCAGCATTTT
TRBV19	TRBJ2-7	TRBD1	CASDPGTGEEQYF	TGTGCCAGTGATCCCGGGACAGGGGAAGAGCAGTACTTC
TRBV2	TRBJ2-2	TRBD2	CASSQAGATGELFF	TGTGCCAGCTCACAAGCGGGAGCTACCGGGGAGCTGTTTTTT
TRBV28	TRBJ1-1	.	CASSSGGAGNTEAFF	TGTGCCAGCAGTTCGGGGGGCGCAGGGAACACTGAAGCTTTCTTT
TRBV5-4	TRBJ2-5	.	CASSLRQGLDETQYF	TGTGCCAGCAGCTTGCGGCAGGGATTAGATGAGACCCAGTACTTC